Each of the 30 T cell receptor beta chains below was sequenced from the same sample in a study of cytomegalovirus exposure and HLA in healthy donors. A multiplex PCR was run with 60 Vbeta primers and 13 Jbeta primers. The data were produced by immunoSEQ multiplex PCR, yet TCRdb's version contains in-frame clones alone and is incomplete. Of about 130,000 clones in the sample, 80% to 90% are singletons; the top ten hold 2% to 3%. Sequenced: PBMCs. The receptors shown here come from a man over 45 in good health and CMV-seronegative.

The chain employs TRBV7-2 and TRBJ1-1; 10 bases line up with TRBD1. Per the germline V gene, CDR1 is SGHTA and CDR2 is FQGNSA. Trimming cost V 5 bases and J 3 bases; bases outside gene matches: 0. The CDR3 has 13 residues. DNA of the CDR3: TGTGCCAGCAGCGGGACAGGGGACACTGAAGCTTTCTTT. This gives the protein CASSGTGDTEAFF.

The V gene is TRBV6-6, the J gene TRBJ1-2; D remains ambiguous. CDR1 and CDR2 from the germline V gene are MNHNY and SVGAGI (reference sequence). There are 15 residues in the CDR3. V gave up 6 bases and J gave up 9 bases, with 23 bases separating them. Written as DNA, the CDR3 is TGTGCCAGCAGGACTTCAACGGGAGGCCGTAATAGCTACACCTTC. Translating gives CASRTSTGGRNSYTF.

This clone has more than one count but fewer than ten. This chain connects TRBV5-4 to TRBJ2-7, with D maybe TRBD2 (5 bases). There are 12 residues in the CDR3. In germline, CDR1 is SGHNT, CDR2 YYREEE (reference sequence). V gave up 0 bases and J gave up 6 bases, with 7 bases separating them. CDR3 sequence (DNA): TGTGCCAGCAGCTTGGGACGGGGCGAGCAGTACTTC. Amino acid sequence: CASSLGRGEQYF.

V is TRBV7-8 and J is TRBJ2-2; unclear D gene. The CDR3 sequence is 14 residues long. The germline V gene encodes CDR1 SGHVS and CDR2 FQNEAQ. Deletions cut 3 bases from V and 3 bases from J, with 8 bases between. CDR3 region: CASSFRLDTGELFF. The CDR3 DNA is TGTGCCAGCAGCTTCAGACTGGACACCGGGGAGCTGTTTTTT.

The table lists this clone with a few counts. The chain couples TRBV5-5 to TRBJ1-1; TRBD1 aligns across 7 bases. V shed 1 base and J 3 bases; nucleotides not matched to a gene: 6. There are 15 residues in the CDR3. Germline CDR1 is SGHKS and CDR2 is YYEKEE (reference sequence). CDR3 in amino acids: CASSLLRDSHTEAFF. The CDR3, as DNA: TGTGCCAGCAGCTTGTTAAGGGACAGCCACACTGAAGCTTTCTTT.

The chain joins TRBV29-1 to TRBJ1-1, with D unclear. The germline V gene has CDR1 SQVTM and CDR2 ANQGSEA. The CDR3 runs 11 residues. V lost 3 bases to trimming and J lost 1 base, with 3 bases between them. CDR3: CSVERNTEAFF. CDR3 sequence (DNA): TGCAGCGTTGAGAGGAACACTGAAGCTTTCTTT.

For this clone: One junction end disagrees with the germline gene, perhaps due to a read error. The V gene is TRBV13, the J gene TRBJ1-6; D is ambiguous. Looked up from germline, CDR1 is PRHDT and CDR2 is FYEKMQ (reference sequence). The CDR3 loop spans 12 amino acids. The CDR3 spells CASRLGLSPLHF. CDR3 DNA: TGTGCCAGCAGATTAGGACTTTCACCCCTCCACTTT.

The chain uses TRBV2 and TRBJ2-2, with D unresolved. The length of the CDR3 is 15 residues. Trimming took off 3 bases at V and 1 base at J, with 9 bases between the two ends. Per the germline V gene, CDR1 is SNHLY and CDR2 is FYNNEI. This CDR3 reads CASSELPGNTGELFF. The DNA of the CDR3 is TGTGCCAGCAGTGAGCTGCCCGGGAACACCGGGGAGCTGTTTTTT.

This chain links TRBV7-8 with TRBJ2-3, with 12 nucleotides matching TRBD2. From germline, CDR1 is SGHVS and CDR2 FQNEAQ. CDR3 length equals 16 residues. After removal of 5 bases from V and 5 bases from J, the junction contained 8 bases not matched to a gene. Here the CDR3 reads CASSPRTSGEGDTQYF. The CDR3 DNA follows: TGTGCCAGCAGCCCCAGGACTAGCGGGGAGGGAGATACGCAGTATTTT.

The CDR3 region is CASSLDPLPKETQYF. The CDR3 DNA sequence: TGTGCCAGCAGCCTGGACCCCCTACCAAAAGAGACCCAGTACTTC. V usage is TRBV5-4 and J usage is TRBJ2-5; no definite D call. Germline CDR1 is SGHNT and CDR2 is YYREEE (reference sequence). V gave up 4 bases and J gave up 3 bases, with 16 bases separating them. The CDR3 is 15 residues long.

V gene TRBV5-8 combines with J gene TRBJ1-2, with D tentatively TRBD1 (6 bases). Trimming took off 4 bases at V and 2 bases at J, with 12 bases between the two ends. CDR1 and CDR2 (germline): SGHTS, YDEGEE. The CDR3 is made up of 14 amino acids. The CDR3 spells CASSLNDRNYGYTF. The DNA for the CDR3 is TGTGCCAGCAGCCTTAACGACAGGAACTATGGCTACACCTTC.

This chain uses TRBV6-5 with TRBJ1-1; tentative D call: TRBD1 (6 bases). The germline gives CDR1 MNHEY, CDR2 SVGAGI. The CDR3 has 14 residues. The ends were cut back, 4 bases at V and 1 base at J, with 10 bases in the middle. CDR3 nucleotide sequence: TGTGCCAGCAGTTCCGGGACAACGAACACTGAAGCTTTCTTT. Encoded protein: CASSSGTTNTEAFF.

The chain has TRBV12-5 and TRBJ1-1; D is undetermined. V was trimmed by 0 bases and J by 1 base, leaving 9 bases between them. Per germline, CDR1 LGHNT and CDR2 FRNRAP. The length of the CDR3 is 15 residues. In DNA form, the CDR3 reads TGTGCTAGTGGTTTGGTACTCTCCGGGAACACTGAAGCTTTCTTT. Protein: CASGLVLSGNTEAFF.

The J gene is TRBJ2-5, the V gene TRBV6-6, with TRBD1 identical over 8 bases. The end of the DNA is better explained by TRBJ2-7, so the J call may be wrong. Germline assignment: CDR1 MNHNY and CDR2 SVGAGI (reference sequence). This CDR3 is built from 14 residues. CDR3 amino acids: CASNLQGASYEQYF. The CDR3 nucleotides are TGTGCCAGCAATCTCCAGGGGGCCTCCTACGAGCAGTACTTC.

The CDR3 reads CAEKRGPSTDTQYF. In nucleotides, the CDR3 is TGTGCCGAAAAAAGGGGCCCTAGCACAGATACGCAGTATTTT. The chain is built from TRBV30 and TRBJ2-3; weak D call: TRBD1 (5 bases). Trimming shortened V by 8 bases and J by 0 bases, and 15 bases separated the two germline ends. The germline V gene has CDR1 GTSNPN and CDR2 SVGIG (reference sequence). This CDR3 region has 14 residues.

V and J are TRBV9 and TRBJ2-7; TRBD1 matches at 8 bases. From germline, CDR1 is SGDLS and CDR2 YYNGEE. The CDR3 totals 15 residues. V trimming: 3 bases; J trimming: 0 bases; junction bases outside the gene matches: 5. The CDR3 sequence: CASSATGGSSYEQYF. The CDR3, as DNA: TGTGCCAGCAGCGCAACAGGGGGGTCCTCCTACGAGCAGTACTTC.

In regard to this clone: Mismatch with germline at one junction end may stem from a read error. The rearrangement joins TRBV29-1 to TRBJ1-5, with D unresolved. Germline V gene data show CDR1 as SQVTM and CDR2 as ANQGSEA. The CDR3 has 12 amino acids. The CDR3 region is CSVGVSNRPQHF. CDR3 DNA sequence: TGCAGCGTTGGAGTGAGCAATCGGCCCCAGCATTTT.

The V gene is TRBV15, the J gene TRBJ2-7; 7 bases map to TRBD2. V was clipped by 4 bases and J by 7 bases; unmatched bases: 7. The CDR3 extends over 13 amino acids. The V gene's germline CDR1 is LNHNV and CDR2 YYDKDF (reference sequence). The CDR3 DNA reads TGTGCCACCAGCATAGGACTAGTGGGGGAGCAGTACTTC. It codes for CATSIGLVGEQYF.

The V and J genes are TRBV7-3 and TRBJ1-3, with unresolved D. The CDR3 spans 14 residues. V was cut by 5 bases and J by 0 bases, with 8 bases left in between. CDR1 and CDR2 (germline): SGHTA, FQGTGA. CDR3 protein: CASSPGSSGNTIYF. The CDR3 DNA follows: TGTGCCAGCAGCCCGGGTAGCTCTGGAAACACCATATATTTT.

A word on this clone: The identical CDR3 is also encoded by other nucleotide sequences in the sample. In DNA, the CDR3 is TGTGCCAGCAGTGAGGCAGGGGGCAATCAGCCCCAGCATTTT. Translation gives CASSEAGGNQPQHF. The chain uses TRBV6-1 and TRBJ1-5; a weak D match, TRBD1 (6 bases). The CDR3 is 14 amino acids. CDR1 and CDR2 (germline): MNHNS, SASEGT. Trimming shortened V by 3 bases and J by 2 bases, and 8 bases separated the two germline ends.

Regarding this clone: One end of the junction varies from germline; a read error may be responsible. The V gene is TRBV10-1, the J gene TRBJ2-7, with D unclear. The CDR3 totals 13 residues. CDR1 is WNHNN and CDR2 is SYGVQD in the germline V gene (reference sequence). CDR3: CASSDYDSFEQYF. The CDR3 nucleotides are TGCGCCAGCAGTGACTATGACTCCTTCGAGCAGTACTTC.

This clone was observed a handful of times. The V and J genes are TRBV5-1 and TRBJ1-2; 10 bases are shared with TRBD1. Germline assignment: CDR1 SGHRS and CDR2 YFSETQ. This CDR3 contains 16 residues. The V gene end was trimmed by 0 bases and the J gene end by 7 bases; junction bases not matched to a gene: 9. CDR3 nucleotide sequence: TGCGCCAGCAGCTTGGCCCCCGGGACAGGGGCTGTTGGCTACACCTTC. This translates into CASSLAPGTGAVGYTF.

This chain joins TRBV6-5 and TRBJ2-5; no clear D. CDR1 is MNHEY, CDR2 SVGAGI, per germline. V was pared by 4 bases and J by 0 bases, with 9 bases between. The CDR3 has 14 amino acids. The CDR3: CASSSRQYQETQYF. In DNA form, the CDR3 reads TGTGCCAGCAGTTCCCGCCAGTACCAAGAGACCCAGTACTTC.

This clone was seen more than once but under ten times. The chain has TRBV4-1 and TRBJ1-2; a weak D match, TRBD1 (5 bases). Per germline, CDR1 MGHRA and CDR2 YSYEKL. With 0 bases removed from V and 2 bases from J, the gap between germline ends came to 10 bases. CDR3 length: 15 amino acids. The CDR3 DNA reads TGCGCCAGCAGCCAAGAGGCAGGGCCCAACTATGGCTACACCTTC. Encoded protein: CASSQEAGPNYGYTF.

CDR3 in DNA: TGTGCCAGCAGCGTCGGGACTAGCGGTTACACAGATACGCAGTATTTT. This encodes CASSVGTSGYTDTQYF. The V and J genes are TRBV9 and TRBJ2-3; 11 nucleotides line up with TRBD2. J lost 2 bases, V lost 2 bases, and 4 bases had no gene match. The CDR3 contains 16 residues. Germline assignment: CDR1 SGDLS and CDR2 YYNGEE.

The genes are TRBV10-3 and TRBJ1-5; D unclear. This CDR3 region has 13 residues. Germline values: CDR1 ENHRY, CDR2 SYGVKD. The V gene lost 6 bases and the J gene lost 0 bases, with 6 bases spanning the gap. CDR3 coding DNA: TGTGCCATCAGGCCCTATAGCAATCAGCCCCAGCATTTT. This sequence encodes CAIRPYSNQPQHF.

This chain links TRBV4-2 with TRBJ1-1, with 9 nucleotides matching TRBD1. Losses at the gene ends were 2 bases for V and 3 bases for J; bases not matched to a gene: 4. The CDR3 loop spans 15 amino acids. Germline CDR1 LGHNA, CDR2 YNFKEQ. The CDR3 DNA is TGTGCCAGCAGCCAAACAGGGGGCGCGGACACTGAAGCTTTCTTT. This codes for CASSQTGGADTEAFF.

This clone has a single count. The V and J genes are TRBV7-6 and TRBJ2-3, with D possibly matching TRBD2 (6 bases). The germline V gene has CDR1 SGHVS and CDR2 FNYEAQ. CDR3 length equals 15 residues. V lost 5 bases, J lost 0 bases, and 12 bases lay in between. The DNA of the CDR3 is TGTGCCAGCAGCGCCCGTGGGACTAGCACAGATACGCAGTATTTT. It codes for CASSARGTSTDTQYF.

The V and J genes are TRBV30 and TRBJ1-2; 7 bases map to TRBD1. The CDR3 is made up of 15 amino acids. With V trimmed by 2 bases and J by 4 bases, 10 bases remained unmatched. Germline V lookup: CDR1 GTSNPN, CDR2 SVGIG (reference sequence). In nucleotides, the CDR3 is TGTGCCTGGAGTTCCCTCTCAGGGACAGCCTATGGCTACACCTTC. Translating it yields CAWSSLSGTAYGYTF.

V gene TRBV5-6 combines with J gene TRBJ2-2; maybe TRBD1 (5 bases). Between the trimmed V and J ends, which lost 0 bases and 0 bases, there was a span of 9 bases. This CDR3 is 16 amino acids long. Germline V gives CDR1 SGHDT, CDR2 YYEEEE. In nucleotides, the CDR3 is TGTGCCAGCAGCTTGGCAGGGCTGTCGAACACCGGGGAGCTGTTTTTT. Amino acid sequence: CASSLAGLSNTGELFF.